The rows below give T cell receptor beta chains drawn from one sample of a study of T cell changes during pregnancy in multiple sclerosis. Assay used: immunoSEQ multiplex PCR; TCRdb lists only in-frame clones, some missing. The sample includes some 80,000 clones, around 92% seen only once; the top ten take more than 1.4%. The sequences come from peripheral blood, collected before pregnancy. The origin of the receptors is a female donor with multiple sclerosis, enrolled in a pregnancy study. CDR3s include the opening cysteine and the closing phenylalanine or tryptophan. A D gene is named only where the DNA matches it firmly. Size is stated for part of the rows, as once, few or many counts, or as a class when the clone is expanded.

abundance	d_gene	v_gene	j_gene	CDR3aa	CDR3nt
.	.	TRBV9	TRBJ1-2	CASSVEQGYGYTF	TGTGCCAGCAGCGTAGAACAGGGTTATGGCTACACCTTC
.	.	TRBV6-6	TRBJ1-1	CASSYRAEAFF	TGTGCCAGCAGTTACAGAGCTGAAGCTTTCTTT
few	TRBD1	TRBV2	TRBJ1-5	CASSEGTASNQPQHF	TGTGCCAGCAGTGAGGGGACAGCTAGCAATCAGCCCCAGCATTTT
once	.	TRBV9	TRBJ2-1	CASSNRTVSSYNEQFF	TGTGCCAGCAGCAACCGGACAGTTAGCTCCTACAATGAGCAGTTCTTC
.	.	TRBV12-5	TRBJ1-1	CASGLVKGGSNTEAFF	TGTGCTAGTGGTTTGGTAAAGGGGGGGAGCAACACTGAAGCTTTCTTT
.	.	TRBV29-1	TRBJ2-1	CSVQYNVNEQFF	TGCAGCGTCCAATACAACGTGAATGAGCAGTTCTTC
.	.	TRBV6-1	TRBJ1-6	CASSDVGAPDSPLHF	TGTGCCAGCAGTGATGTTGGGGCGCCCGATTCACCCCTCCACTTT
.	TRBD1	TRBV15	TRBJ2-1	CATSRGQGINEQFF	TGTGCCACCAGCAGAGGACAGGGAATCAATGAGCAGTTCTTC
.	.	TRBV5-4	TRBJ1-1	CASSLSTGNTEAFF	TGTGCCAGCAGCTTGTCAACGGGGAACACTGAAGCTTTCTTT
.	TRBD2	TRBV7-9	TRBJ2-1	CASSIRRGVLSSYNEQFF	TGTGCCAGCAGCATTCGGCGGGGGGTACTTAGCTCCTACAATGAGCAGTTCTTC
.	TRBD1	TRBV5-6	TRBJ1-4	CASSPATGEEKLFF	TGTGCCAGCAGCCCTGCAACAGGGGAGGAAAAACTGTTTTTT
.	.	TRBV30	TRBJ2-3	CAWSHSGDTQYF	TGTGCCTGGAGCCACAGCGGGGATACGCAGTATTTT
.	TRBD2	TRBV9	TRBJ2-7	CASSVTSGSTYEQYF	TGTGCCAGCAGCGTGACTAGCGGATCGACCTACGAGCAGTACTTC
.	.	TRBV4-1	TRBJ2-1	CASSQGQLEQFF	TGCGCCAGCAGCCAAGGACAGCTAGAGCAGTTCTTC
.	TRBD1	TRBV10-2	TRBJ2-7	CASSPDRTYEQYF	TGCGCCAGCAGCCCGGACAGGACATACGAGCAGTACTTC
.	TRBD2	TRBV4-2	TRBJ2-1	CASKTLGGGRYNEQFF	TGTGCCAGCAAGACCCTAGGCGGGGGGCGCTACAATGAGCAGTTCTTC
.	.	TRBV6-5	TRBJ1-2	CASSYSSGGGYTF	TGTGCCAGCAGTTACTCGTCCGGAGGAGGCTACACCTTC
.	TRBD2	TRBV19	TRBJ2-1	CASQGLAGVYYNEQFF	TGTGCCAGTCAGGGACTAGCGGGGGTCTACTACAATGAGCAGTTCTTC
.	.	TRBV2	TRBJ2-7	CASSDIAHEQYF	TGTGCCAGCAGTGATATAGCCCACGAGCAGTACTTC
.	.	TRBV25-1	TRBJ2-5	CASSESERVQETQYF	TGTGCCAGCAGTGAATCCGAGAGAGTCCAAGAGACCCAGTACTTC
once	.	TRBV10-1	TRBJ2-2	CASSESFSTGELFF	TGCGCCAGCAGTGAGTCGTTTAGCACCGGGGAGCTGTTTTTT
.	TRBD1	TRBV29-1	TRBJ1-1	CSVVPGQVKGTEAFF	TGCAGCGTGGTCCCGGGACAGGTAAAGGGGACTGAAGCTTTCTTT
.	.	TRBV10-3	TRBJ1-1	CAISETWGVNTEAFF	TGTGCCATCAGTGAGACCTGGGGGGTGAACACTGAAGCTTTCTTT
.	.	TRBV19	TRBJ1-5	CASTQGLQPQHF	TGTGCCAGTACCCAGGGGCTTCAGCCCCAGCATTTT
.	.	TRBV19	TRBJ1-6	CASSINWDIGNSPLHF	TGTGCCAGTAGTATTAATTGGGACATTGGTAATTCACCCCTCCACTTT
.	TRBD1	TRBV4-2	TRBJ1-4	CASSQGPGQNEKLFF	TGTGCCAGCAGCCAAGGCCCGGGACAGAATGAAAAACTGTTTTTT
.	TRBD1	TRBV11-2	TRBJ1-2	CASSRGTVEGYTF	TGTGCCAGCAGCCGAGGGACAGTTGAAGGCTACACCTTC
once	.	TRBV10-3	TRBJ2-7	CAISDRGPSYEQYF	TGTGCCATCAGTGACAGGGGCCCCTCCTACGAGCAGTACTTC
.	TRBD1	TRBV7-2	TRBJ2-7	CASSWDRTYEQQYF	TGTGCCAGCAGCTGGGACAGGACCTACGAGCAGCAGTACTTC
.	.	TRBV4-2	TRBJ1-6	CASSPPRGSSSPLHF	TGTGCCAGCAGCCCCCCCCGGGGGTCGAGTTCACCCCTCCACTTT
.	.	TRBV4-1	TRBJ2-4	CASSQERGFLRLDKNIQYF	TGCGCCAGCAGCCAAGAGCGAGGGTTTTTAAGGTTGGACAAAAACATTCAGTACTTC
.	.	TRBV2	TRBJ2-5	CASSEVSQTQETQYF	TGTGCCAGCAGTGAGGTTTCACAAACCCAAGAGACCCAGTACTTC
.	.	TRBV7-3	TRBJ1-2	CASSLNTVGSGYTF	TGTGCCAGCAGCTTAAATACGGTCGGGAGCGGCTACACCTTC
.	.	TRBV5-1	TRBJ2-1	CASSPGNSYNEQFF	TGCGCCAGCAGCCCAGGGAACTCCTACAATGAGCAGTTCTTC
.	.	TRBV7-8	TRBJ1-3	CASSYTGNTIYF	TGTGCCAGCAGCTACACGGGAAACACCATATATTTT
.	.	TRBV19	TRBJ2-2	CASTQWGGTNTGELFF	TGTGCCAGTACACAATGGGGAGGTACGAACACCGGGGAGCTGTTTTTT
.	TRBD2	TRBV5-1	TRBJ2-2	CASSRAGGYTGELFF	TGCGCCAGCAGTCGAGCGGGAGGATACACCGGGGAGCTGTTTTTT
.	TRBD1	TRBV7-9	TRBJ1-2	CASSRQGIGYTF	TGTGCCAGCAGTAGACAGGGAATCGGCTACACCTTC
.	.	TRBV9	TRBJ2-1	CASSVARQGRRNEQFF	TGTGCCAGCAGCGTAGCTCGGCAGGGGCGACGGAATGAGCAGTTCTTC
once	TRBD2	TRBV5-6	TRBJ2-7	CASSRGGSYEQYF	TGTGCCAGCAGCCGGGGGGGGTCCTACGAGCAGTACTTC
.	.	TRBV5-5	TRBJ1-2	CASRITSGNNYGYTF	TGTGCCAGCAGAATTACGTCCGGGAATAACTATGGCTACACCTTC
.	TRBD1	TRBV27	TRBJ1-2	CASSWDRALGYTF	TGTGCCAGCAGTTGGGACAGGGCTTTAGGCTACACCTTC
.	TRBD2	TRBV4-2	TRBJ2-3	CASSQDALAGSHTDTQYF	TGTGCCAGCAGCCAAGATGCACTAGCGGGCTCCCACACAGATACGCAGTATTTT
.	.	TRBV11-2	TRBJ1-1	CASSHPGRLPAGTEAFF	TGTGCCAGCAGCCACCCGGGGAGGCTACCCGCGGGAACTGAAGCTTTCTTT
.	TRBD2	TRBV11-2	TRBJ2-3	CASSLESSGGTWDTQYF	TGTGCCAGCAGCTTAGAATCTAGCGGGGGGACCTGGGATACGCAGTATTTT
.	.	TRBV7-9	TRBJ1-3	CASSLRTERSGNTIYF	TGTGCCAGCAGCCTCAGGACAGAACGCTCTGGAAACACCATATATTTT
.	.	TRBV7-6	TRBJ1-1	CASSATSGTPFGAFF	TGTGCCAGCAGCGCCACCTCCGGGACACCCTTTGGGGCTTTCTTT
.	.	TRBV6-6	TRBJ2-7	CASSTGSMGYEQYF	TGTGCCAGCAGTACCGGGTCAATGGGCTACGAGCAGTACTTC
.	TRBD1	TRBV5-6	TRBJ2-7	CASSLDRGDSYEQYF	TGTGCCAGCAGCCTGGACAGGGGGGATTCCTACGAGCAGTACTTC
.	.	TRBV10-3	TRBJ2-2	CAISDVGLNTGELFF	TGTGCCATCAGTGATGTGGGACTGAACACCGGGGAGCTGTTTTTT
.	TRBD2	TRBV7-6	TRBJ2-7	CASSSAGVMDEQYF	TGTGCCAGCAGCTCGGCGGGGGTAATGGACGAGCAGTACTTC
.	.	TRBV4-1	TRBJ2-3	CASSQGDPLPTDTQYF	TGCGCCAGCAGCCAAGGCGATCCGTTACCCACAGATACGCAGTATTTT
.	.	TRBV6-5	TRBJ2-2	CASRPGSNTGELFF	TGTGCCAGCAGACCGGGATCCAACACCGGGGAGCTGTTTTTT
.	.	TRBV19	TRBJ1-1	CASSSYRNTEAFF	TGTGCCAGTAGTTCTTATAGGAACACTGAAGCTTTCTTT
.	TRBD1	TRBV19	TRBJ1-1	CASSPGTGGNTEAFF	TGTGCCAGTAGTCCGGGGACAGGGGGCAATACTGAAGCTTTCTTT
.	.	TRBV4-1	TRBJ1-5	CATSSTEVNQPQHF	TGCGCCACCAGTTCGACAGAAGTCAATCAGCCCCAGCATTTT
.	.	TRBV27	TRBJ1-1	CASSLTPGQGNSEAFF	TGTGCCAGCAGTTTGACCCCCGGGCAGGGGAACTCTGAAGCTTTCTTT
.	TRBD1	TRBV19	TRBJ1-6	CASRSPLGQGIRSPLHF	TGTGCCAGTAGATCACCATTGGGACAGGGGATTCGTTCACCCCTCCACTTT
.	TRBD2	TRBV19	TRBJ2-1	CASRSRGLAGNEQFF	TGTGCCAGTAGGAGCCGAGGACTAGCAGGGAATGAGCAGTTCTTC